Only a few counts were recorded for the clone carrying this TCR beta chain. Data came from immunoSEQ multiplex PCR; TCRdb stores just in-frame clones and leaves some out. This sample has more than 20,000 clones, with approximately 89% found just once. This specimen belongs to a study of OX40 agonist ivuxolimab in advanced cancers. Germline assignment: CDR1 SGHVS and CDR2 FNYEAQ. The V segment lost 5 bases and the J segment 4 bases; nucleotides outside the gene matches: 9. The CDR3 totals 16 residues. The sequence came from an adult with an advanced solid tumor such as melanoma, head and neck, liver or kidney cancer. This chain uses TRBV7-6 with TRBJ1-3; 9 bases agree with TRBD1. This material consisted of CD4+ or CD8+ T cells sorted from blood, taken in a trial of the OX40 agonist ivuxolimab. CDR3 DNA: TGTGCCAGCAGCACCGACAGGGGGTCCGGAGGAAACACCATATATTTT. Translated: CASSTDRGSGGNTIYF. The full variable domain, in which reference TRBV7-6 and TRBJ1-3 provide the parts outside the CDR3, is GAGVSQSPRYKVTKRGQDVALRCDPISGHVSLYWYRQALGQGPEFLTYFNYEAQQDKSGLPNDRFSAERPEGSISTLTIQRTEQRDSAMYRCASSTDRGSGGNTIYFGEGSWLTVV.